The text below deals with one TCR beta chain. Libraries were prepared by immunoSEQ multiplex PCR; TCRdb keeps only in-frame clonotypes and omits some of them. Here the sample spans about 73,000 clones, 85% to 90% being singletons. The data are from a study of PD-L1 blockade in urothelial cancer. J lost 7 bases, V lost 4 bases, and 4 bases had no gene match. The CDR3 runs to 11 residues. Germline CDR1 reads SQVTM; CDR2 reads ANQGSEA. The V and J genes are TRBV29-1 and TRBJ2-7, with TRBD1 identical over 7 bases. The sample in question was PBMCs, obtained around atezolizumab (anti-PD-L1) treatment. The TCR originated in a man aged 55-75 years with urothelial cancer. The CDR3 nucleotides read TGCAGCGTTGGAGGGGGCGGGGAGCAGTACTTC. Translated: CSVGGGGEQYF.